Listed below are T cell receptor beta chains from one sample, sequenced in a study of blood T cell repertoires in COVID-19. Clones were read by immunoSEQ multiplex PCR, and TCRdb kept only the in-frame ones, dropping some. The repertoire has about 270,000 clones, 91% of them found once; the top ten carry roughly 2.7%. The material sequenced was peripheral blood. Source of these receptors: a person aged 18-35 years with COVID-19, enrolled during active disease. The CDR3 runs from the conserved cysteine through the conserved F or W. Each record gives: clone size, J gene, V gene, D gene, CDR3 DNA, CDR3 protein. D genes are given only for firm matches. Size is stated for part of the rows, as once, few or many counts, or as a class when the clone is expanded.

clone size: -; J gene: TRBJ1-6; V gene: TRBV11-2; D gene: -; CDR3 DNA: TGTGCCAGCAGGCGACCCGGAAGCTACAGCTCACCCCTCCACTTT; CDR3 protein: CASRRPGSYSSPLHF
clone size: once; J gene: TRBJ1-6; V gene: TRBV6-1; D gene: -; CDR3 DNA: TGTGCCAGCAGTGAGAGACGACCGGGAGATTCACCCCTCCACTTT; CDR3 protein: CASSERRPGDSPLHF
clone size: -; J gene: TRBJ1-4; V gene: TRBV12-5; D gene: TRBD1; CDR3 DNA: TGTGCTTCTAACAGGGGGCAAGGGGAAAAACTGTTTTTT; CDR3 protein: CASNRGQGEKLFF
clone size: -; J gene: TRBJ2-1; V gene: TRBV4-2; D gene: -; CDR3 DNA: TGTGCCAGCAGCCAACCCCCCGGTTTAGTCAACAATGAGCAGTTCTTC; CDR3 protein: CASSQPPGLVNNEQFF
clone size: once; J gene: TRBJ1-1; V gene: TRBV5-1; D gene: -; CDR3 DNA: TGCGCCAGCAGCTTGGGGGTAGGGGAAACTGAAGCTTTCTTT; CDR3 protein: CASSLGVGETEAFF
clone size: -; J gene: TRBJ2-1; V gene: TRBV5-5; D gene: -; CDR3 DNA: TGTGCCAGCAGCCTCCGGGACACTTACAATGAGCAGTTCTTC; CDR3 protein: CASSLRDTYNEQFF
clone size: -; J gene: TRBJ2-5; V gene: TRBV4-3; D gene: -; CDR3 DNA: TGCGCCAGCAGCTCCCAGACTGAACAAGAGACCCAGTACTTC; CDR3 protein: CASSSQTEQETQYF
clone size: -; J gene: TRBJ2-7; V gene: TRBV5-4; D gene: TRBD2; CDR3 DNA: TGTGCCAGCAGCTCTAGCGGGAGGGTCTACGAGCAGTACTTC; CDR3 protein: CASSSSGRVYEQYF
clone size: -; J gene: TRBJ2-1; V gene: TRBV29-1; D gene: TRBD2; CDR3 DNA: TGCAGCGGTGGACTAGCGGCCTACAATGAGCAGTTCTTC; CDR3 protein: CSGGLAAYNEQFF
clone size: -; J gene: TRBJ2-3; V gene: TRBV10-3; D gene: TRBD1; CDR3 DNA: TGTGCCATCAGGAAACAGGGGGCCCTTAGCACAGATACGCAGTATTTT; CDR3 protein: CAIRKQGALSTDTQYF
clone size: -; J gene: TRBJ1-2; V gene: TRBV20-1; D gene: TRBD1; CDR3 DNA: TGCAGTGCAAGTACAGGGGAAGGCTACACCTTC; CDR3 protein: CSASTGEGYTF
clone size: -; J gene: TRBJ1-5; V gene: TRBV30; D gene: TRBD1; CDR3 DNA: TGTGCCTGGAGTGGGGACAGGGATCAGCCCCAGCATTTT; CDR3 protein: CAWSGDRDQPQHF
clone size: -; J gene: TRBJ2-3; V gene: TRBV5-8; D gene: TRBD2; CDR3 DNA: TGTGCCAGCAGCCGTCTTAGCGGGAGCACAGATACGCAGTATTTT; CDR3 protein: CASSRLSGSTDTQYF
clone size: -; J gene: TRBJ2-2; V gene: TRBV5-8; D gene: -; CDR3 DNA: TGTGCCAGCAGACCCCCGGGGGCGGGAGACTACACCGGGGAGCTGTTTTTT; CDR3 protein: CASRPPGAGDYTGELFF